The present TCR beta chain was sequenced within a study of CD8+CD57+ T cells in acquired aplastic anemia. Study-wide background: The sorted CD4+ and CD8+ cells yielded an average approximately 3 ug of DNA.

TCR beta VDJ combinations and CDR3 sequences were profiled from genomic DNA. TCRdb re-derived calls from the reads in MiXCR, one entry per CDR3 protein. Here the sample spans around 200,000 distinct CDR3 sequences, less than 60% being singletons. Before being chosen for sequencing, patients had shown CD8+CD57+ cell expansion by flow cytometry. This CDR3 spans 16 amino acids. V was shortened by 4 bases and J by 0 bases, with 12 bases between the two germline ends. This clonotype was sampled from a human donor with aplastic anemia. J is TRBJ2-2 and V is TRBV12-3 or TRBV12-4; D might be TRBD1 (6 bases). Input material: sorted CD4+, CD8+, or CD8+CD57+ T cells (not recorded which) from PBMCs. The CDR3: CASSSHGGANTGELFF. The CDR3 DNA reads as TGTGCCAGCAGTTCCCATGGGGGCGCGAACACCGGGGAGCTGTTTTTT.